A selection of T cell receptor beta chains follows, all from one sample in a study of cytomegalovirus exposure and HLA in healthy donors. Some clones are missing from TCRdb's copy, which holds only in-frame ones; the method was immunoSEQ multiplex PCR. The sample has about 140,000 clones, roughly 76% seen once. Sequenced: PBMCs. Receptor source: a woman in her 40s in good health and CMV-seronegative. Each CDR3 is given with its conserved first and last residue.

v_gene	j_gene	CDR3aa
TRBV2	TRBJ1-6	CASSVALDNSPLHF
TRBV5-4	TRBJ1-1	CASSNLQGPDSEAFF
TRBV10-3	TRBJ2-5	CAIKAGLQETQYF
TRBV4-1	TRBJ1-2	CASSQAPFGDYGYTF
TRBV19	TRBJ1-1	CASSHRTGGENTEAFF
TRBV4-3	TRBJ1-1	CASSQQGRRTEAFF
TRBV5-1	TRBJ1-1	CASSLQGAGTEAFF
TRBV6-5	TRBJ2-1	CAITGSSYNEQFF
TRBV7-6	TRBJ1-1	CASSSIPGQSMNTEAFF
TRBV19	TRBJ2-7	CASSIGGTGYEQYF
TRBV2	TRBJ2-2	CASSRSGGAIGELFF
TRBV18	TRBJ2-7	CASSPHTGTEQYF
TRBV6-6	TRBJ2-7	CASSAVGQGAGEQYF
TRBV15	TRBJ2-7	CATPGGAEQYF
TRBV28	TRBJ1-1	CASSHPSRGTEAFF
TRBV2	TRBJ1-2	CASSEAGTVYGYTF
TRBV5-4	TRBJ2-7	CASSGGTGLSVYEQYF
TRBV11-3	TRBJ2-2	CASSSSGAGELFF
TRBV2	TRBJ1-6	CASRATGFEGPLHF
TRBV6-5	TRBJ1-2	CASSYPGQGGYTF
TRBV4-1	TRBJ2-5	CASSQDLEASGAFWETQYF
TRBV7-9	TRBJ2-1	CASRTSGGHQEQFF
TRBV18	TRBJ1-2	CASSPDSNYGYTF
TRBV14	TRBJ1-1	CASSQFPTGPGSEAFF
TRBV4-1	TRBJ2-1	CASSQDSKLYSYNEQFF
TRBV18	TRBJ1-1	CASSLWTGETEAFF
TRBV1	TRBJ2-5	CTSSQPFWSGETQYF
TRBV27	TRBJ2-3	CASSSRTGVITDTQYF
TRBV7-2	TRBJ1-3	CASSRTGGFGNTIYF
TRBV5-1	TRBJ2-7	CASSRSTSGGGGYEQYF
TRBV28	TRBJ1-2	CASMGHNNYGYTF
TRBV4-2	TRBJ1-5	CASSQSLSHSNQPQHF
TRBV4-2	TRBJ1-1	CASSQGGLDTEAFF
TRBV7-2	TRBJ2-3	CASSSRLVNTQYF
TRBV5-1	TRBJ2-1	CASSLALVDEQFF
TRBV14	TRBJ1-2	CASSQETGGGYTF
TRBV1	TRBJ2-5	CTSSQRKRLAQETQYF
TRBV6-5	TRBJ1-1	CASSPWTGENTEAFF
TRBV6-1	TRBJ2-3	CASSGGQFTDTQYF
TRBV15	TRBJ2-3	CATSPRRSLAPPLRTQYF
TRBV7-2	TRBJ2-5	CASSSFGGQETQYF